What follows is one T cell receptor (beta chain) and its context. This clone's antigen is unknown. No much larger clone exists at a distance of one base, and base qualities are not known. Receptor amplification or capture employed multiplex PCR. Sequencer: Illumina HiSeq 2500. TCRbeta libraries were constructed through three rounds of nested PCR with primers (Table S4) according to protocols modified from ARM-PCR. Before sequencing, PCR products in the 200-500 bp range were cut out of the gel and cleaned up using the QIAquick gel extraction kit. Under the source paper's analysis protocol: Trimmomatic was used to clean the reads, FLASH was used to merge the reads into complete CDR3 sequences, and MiTCR was used to assign the reads to V(D)J germline segments. Clonal diversity was calculated as the inverse Simpson's index using VDJtools. A read counted as productive if the sequence was in-frame and lacked a premature stop codon. TCRdb redid the processing of the public reads, applying fastp at Q25 and MiXCR, and retained in-frame beta chains. When rows share a CDR3 protein, they turn into one entry using the most common DNA and genes. TCRdb, not the original authors, processed these V and J calls. This sample lists about 98,000 distinct CDR3 sequences; 75% to 90% were detected once. The top ten clones comprise 30% of the sample.

The junction shows trimming of 4 bases on V and 3 bases on J, and the gene matches do not reach 8 bases of it. The CDR1 and CDR2 encoded by the germline V gene are MDHEN and SYDVKM. The CDR3 has 16 amino acids, counting the end cysteine and phenylalanine. Of all the DNA, just the CDR3 is kept, 48 bases in frame from base 1. These data come from a study of tumor and adjacent non-tumor tissue in lung cancer (dated by TCRdb to 2017 to 2018). For context, the study as a whole: The cohort included about eleven adenocarcinoma, 2 squamous cell carcinoma and 1 small cell lung cancer patients. TCRbeta CDR3 sequencing was performed on around 30 paired specimens, with one tumor sample and one normal lung sample collected per patient. Sequencing generated a total of 130,000,000 or so productive TCRbeta reads, averaging roughly 3.9 million reads per sample. The roughly 15 patients were aged roughly 30 to 85 years, included 10 men and 5 women, and had TNM stage I to III disease. The study compared bulk TCRbeta repertoires from lung tumor tissue and matched distant non-tumor lung tissue of approximately 14 lung cancer patients. Broad study findings and their caveats: Younger patients had significantly higher TCR diversity, and higher tumor TCR diversity was associated with shorter overall and disease-free survival. Peripheral blood was not sequenced, so blood TCRbeta repertoires were not examined in the lung cancer patients of the study. The top 100 clones made up a significantly larger cumulative share of the repertoire in normal lung than in tumor tissue. Significantly higher TCR diversity (inverse Simpson) was observed in tumor tissue than in normal lung tissue (approximately 440 vs 150, P = 0.0075, Mann-Whitney U test). Only roughly 16 patients were included in the cohort, and the need for larger samples and more detailed clinical data was noted by the authors. The sequencing platform is not named in the methods, and unique molecular identifiers are not mentioned.

RNA was isolated from bulk unsorted tissue, and RNA quality was assessed with a NanoDrop ND-1000 and an Agilent 2100. For the normal lung samples, distant non-tumor tissue was collected more than 3 cm away from the tumor edge. All donors had newly diagnosed lung cancer, had not received prior chemotherapy, and were admitted for thoracic surgery in China between August and November 2014. Patients with previous radiotherapy or chemotherapy, or with another concurrent cancer, were excluded from the study. Surgical tissue pieces of roughly 1-2 cm3 were preserved in RNAlater solution and stored at -80 °C until use.

Sequenced sample: distant non-tumor lung tissue. The chain uses TRBV28 and TRBJ2-3; 9 bases in the middle match TRBD1. This clonotype was sampled from a man in his sixties with small cell lung cancer. Here the CDR3 is given as CASSSLGDRGTDTQYF. The base sequence is TGTGCCAGCAGTTCCTTAGGCGACAGGGGGACAGATACGCAGTATTTT.